The sequence of this T cell receptor (beta chain) was determined in a study of CD8 T cells in ankylosing spondylitis. Study outcomes and limitations: The authors reported significant enrichment of disease-linked clones in matched ankylosing spondylitis synovial fluid.

Unmatched junction bases numbered 3, after V lost 2 bases and J lost 5 bases. Germline CDR1 reads DFQATT; CDR2 reads SNEGSKA (reference sequence). This CDR3 comprises 13 residues. Quantitative 5'-RACE with molecular barcodes was used to make the TCR beta libraries. TCRdb itself ran the 5' RACE reads through MiXCR, one entry per CDR3 protein. Here the sample spans over 60,000 distinct CDR3 sequences, over 4% being singletons. This clonotype was seen repeatedly, ten times or more. Its antigen is not identified. The sequence was collected from a male donor with ankylosing spondylitis or in good health (not recorded which). The rearrangement uses TRBV20-1 and TRBJ2-7; 10 positions agree with TRBD1. Sample: blood, either unsorted or a sorted T cell fraction (not recorded which). The CDR3, as DNA: TGCAGTGCTAGAATGGGGACAGGGGACGAGCAGTACTTC. This sequence encodes CSARMGTGDEQYF.